Listed below are T cell receptor beta chains from one sample, sequenced in a study of T-cell reconstitution after alpha-beta-depleted transplantation in children. TCRdb called the PCR reads again in MiXCR, with one record for every CDR3 protein. Here the sample spans about 500,000 distinct CDR3 sequences, 30% to 35% being singletons. The starting material was PBMCs from the stem cell graft donor, obtained from the stem cell graft. These TCRs come from a human donor who donated a stem cell graft to a child with aplastic anemia. Both conserved end residues are part of each CDR3. A D gene is named only where the DNA matches it firmly. Not every row has a clone size; where given, it reads once, few, many or a size class.

d_gene	v_gene	j_gene	abundance	CDR3nt	CDR3aa
TRBD2	TRBV7-2	TRBJ2-3	many	TGTGCCAGCAGCTCCCTCCCCCGAGCTAGCGGGAGCACAGATACGCAGTATTTT	CASSSLPRASGSTDTQYF
TRBD1	TRBV5-1	TRBJ2-3	few	TGCGCCAGCAGCCACCAGGACAGGAGCACAGATACGCAGTATTTT	CASSHQDRSTDTQYF
TRBD1	TRBV5-1	TRBJ2-1	.	TGCGCCAGCAGCCCCGGGGACAGCAACAATGAGCAGTTCTTC	CASSPGDSNNEQFF
.	TRBV6-5	TRBJ2-7	few	TGTGCCAGCAGTTACCTATTGGGCAGTCCCTACGAGCAGTACTTC	CASSYLLGSPYEQYF
.	TRBV20-1	TRBJ2-1	.	TGCAGTGCTAGAGATGGGAGCGGAAATAACAATGAGCAGTTCTTC	CSARDGSGNNNEQFF
.	TRBV12-3/TRBV12-4	TRBJ2-5	once	TGTGCCAGCAAGGAAACCCGGGAGTCAGGGTGGCAAGAGACCCAGTACTTC	CASKETRESGWQETQYF
.	TRBV19	TRBJ1-1	few	TGTGCCAGTAGTACCCCCGGGGGGACTGAAGCTTTCTTT	CASSTPGGTEAFF
TRBD2	TRBV4-2	TRBJ2-4	.	TGTGCCAGCAGCCAAGATAAGGGGACTACGACAAACATTCAGTACTTC	CASSQDKGTTTNIQYF
TRBD2	TRBV28	TRBJ2-2	.	TGTGCCAGCAGTCCACTAGCGGGAGCTGTGATGAACACCGGGGAGCTGTTTTTT	CASSPLAGAVMNTGELFF
TRBD2	TRBV6-2/TRBV6-3	TRBJ2-1	.	TGTGCCAGCAGTCCAGTCGGGGGAGGGCTCGAAGATGAGCAGTTCTTC	CASSPVGGGLEDEQFF
.	TRBV25-1	TRBJ1-2	.	TGTGCCAGCGGGGACAACTATGGCTACACCTTC	CASGDNYGYTF
TRBD1	TRBV6-1	TRBJ1-2	.	TGTGCCAGCATCCTAAGACAGGGATCTAATTATGGCTACACCTTC	CASILRQGSNYGYTF
TRBD1	TRBV28	TRBJ2-5	few	TGTGCCAGCAGTCAAACCGGGACAGGGTTCGGGGAGACCCAGTACTTC	CASSQTGTGFGETQYF
TRBD1	TRBV29-1	TRBJ1-1	.	TGCAGCGTCCAGGACAGGGGACCCAACACTGAAGCTTTCTTT	CSVQDRGPNTEAFF
TRBD2	TRBV20-1	TRBJ2-7	.	TGCAGTGCTGGACTAGCGGGAGTCTACGAGCAGTACTTC	CSAGLAGVYEQYF
.	TRBV29-1	TRBJ2-1	few	TGCAGCGTTGTGGTGCTCGAGCGGACCTACAATGAGCAGTTCTTC	CSVVVLERTYNEQFF
TRBD2	TRBV7-9	TRBJ2-7	.	TGTGCCAGCAGCCCACACCTAGGACTAGCGGGAGTGAACGAGCAGTACTTC	CASSPHLGLAGVNEQYF
.	TRBV11-2	TRBJ2-5	.	TGTGCCAGCAGGACAGGCGGAGAGACCCAGTACTTC	CASRTGGETQYF
.	TRBV6-2/TRBV6-3	TRBJ2-2	.	TGTGCCAGCAGTTACCGCGGGCCGCAGGGTCGACAGGTGGGAAACACCGGGGAGCCGTTTTTT	CASSYRGPQGRQVGNTGEPFF
TRBD2	TRBV6-5	TRBJ2-1	.	TGTGCCAGCAGTTACTGGCGGGAGGGCCCCGAGCAGTTCTTC	CASSYWREGPEQFF
.	TRBV5-5	TRBJ2-5	.	TGTGCCAGCAGCTACCGACAGACCCAAGAGACCCAGTACTTC	CASSYRQTQETQYF
.	TRBV6-2/TRBV6-3	TRBJ1-6	few	TGTGCCAGCAGCTGGACGGGCGATGGGCCCCTCCACTTT	CASSWTGDGPLHF
TRBD2	TRBV4-3	TRBJ2-3	.	TGCGCCAGCAGCCAAGGGCGGGCTAGCGGGACAGATACGCAGTATTTT	CASSQGRASGTDTQYF
TRBD2	TRBV20-1	TRBJ2-1	many	TGCAGTGCTAGAGATCAAACTAGCGGGAGCAATGAGCAGTTCTTC	CSARDQTSGSNEQFF
.	TRBV5-4	TRBJ2-4	.	TGTGCCAGCAGCTTGGAGACGGGGGCTTACATTCAGTACTTC	CASSLETGAYIQYF